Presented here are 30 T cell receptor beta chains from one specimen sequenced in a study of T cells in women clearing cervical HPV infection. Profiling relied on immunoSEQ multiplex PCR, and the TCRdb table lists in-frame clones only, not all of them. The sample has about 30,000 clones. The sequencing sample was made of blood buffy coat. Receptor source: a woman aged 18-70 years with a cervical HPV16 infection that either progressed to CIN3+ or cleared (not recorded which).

Here the CDR3 reads CASSLSASVNEQFF. The sequenced part of the CDR3 DNA is TGTGCCAGCAGCTTATCGGCTAGTGTAAATGAG. This rearrangement joins TRBV7-9 to TRBJ2-1; D not certain. The sequenced fragment ends 3 residues before the CDR3 boundary, so the rest is inferred from the germline J gene. This CDR3 is built from 14 residues. V shed 2 bases and J shed 7 bases, with 12 bases lying between them. The germline gives CDR1 SEHNR, CDR2 FQNEAQ (reference sequence).

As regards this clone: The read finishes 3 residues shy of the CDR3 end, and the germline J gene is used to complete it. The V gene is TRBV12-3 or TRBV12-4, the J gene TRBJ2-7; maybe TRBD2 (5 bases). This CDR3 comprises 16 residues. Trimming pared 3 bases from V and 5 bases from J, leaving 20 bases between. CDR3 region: CASSLWALALYHEQYF. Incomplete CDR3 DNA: TGTGCCAGCAGTTTGTGGGCCCTAGCACTCTACCACGAG.

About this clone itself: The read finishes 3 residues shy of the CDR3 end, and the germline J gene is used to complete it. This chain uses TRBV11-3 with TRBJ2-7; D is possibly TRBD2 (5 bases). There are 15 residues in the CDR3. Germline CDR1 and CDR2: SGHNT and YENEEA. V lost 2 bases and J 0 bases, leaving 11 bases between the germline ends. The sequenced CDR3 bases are TGTGCCAGCAGCTTAAGAAGCGGCACCTCCTACGAG. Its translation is CASSLRSGTSYE. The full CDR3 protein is CASSLRSGTSYEQYF.

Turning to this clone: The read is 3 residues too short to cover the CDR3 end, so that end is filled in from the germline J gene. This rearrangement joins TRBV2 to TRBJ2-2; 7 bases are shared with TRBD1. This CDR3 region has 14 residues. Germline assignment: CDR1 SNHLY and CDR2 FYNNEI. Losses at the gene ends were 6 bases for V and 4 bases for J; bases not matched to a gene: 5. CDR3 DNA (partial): TGTGCCAGCAGGGACGACAGGGCCACCGGGGAG. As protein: CASRDDRATGE. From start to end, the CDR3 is CASRDDRATGELFF.

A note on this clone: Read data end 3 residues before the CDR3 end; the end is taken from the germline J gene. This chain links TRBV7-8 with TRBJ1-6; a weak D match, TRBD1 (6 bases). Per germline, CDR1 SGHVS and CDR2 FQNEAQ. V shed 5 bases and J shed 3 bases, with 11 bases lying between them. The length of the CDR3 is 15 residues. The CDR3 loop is CASSEQGIYNSPLHF. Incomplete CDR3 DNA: TGTGCCAGCAGCGAACAGGGCATCTATAATTCACCC.

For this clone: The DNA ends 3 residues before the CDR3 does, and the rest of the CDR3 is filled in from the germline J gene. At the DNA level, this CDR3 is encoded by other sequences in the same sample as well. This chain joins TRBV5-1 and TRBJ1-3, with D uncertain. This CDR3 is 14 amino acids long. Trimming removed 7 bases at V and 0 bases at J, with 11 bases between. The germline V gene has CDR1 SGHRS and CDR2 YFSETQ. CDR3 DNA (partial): TGCGCCAGCTCCACGGGTTACTCTGGAAACACC. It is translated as CASSTGYSGNT. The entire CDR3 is CASSTGYSGNTIYF.

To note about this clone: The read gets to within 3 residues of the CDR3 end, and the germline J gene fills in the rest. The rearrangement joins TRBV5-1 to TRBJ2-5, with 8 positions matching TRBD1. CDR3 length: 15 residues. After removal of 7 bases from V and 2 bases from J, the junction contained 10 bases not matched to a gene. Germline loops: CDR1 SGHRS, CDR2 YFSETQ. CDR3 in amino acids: CASYSGTGYQETQYF. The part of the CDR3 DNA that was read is TGCGCCAGCTATTCCGGGACAGGCTATCAAGAGACC.

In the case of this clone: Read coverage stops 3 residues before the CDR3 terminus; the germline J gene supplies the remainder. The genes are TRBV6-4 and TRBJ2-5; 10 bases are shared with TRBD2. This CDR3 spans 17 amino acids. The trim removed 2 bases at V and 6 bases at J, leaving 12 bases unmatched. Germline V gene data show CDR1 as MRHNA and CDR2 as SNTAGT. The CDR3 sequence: CASSDQIPGTSVKTQYF. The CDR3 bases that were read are TGTGCCAGCAGTGACCAGATACCCGGGACTAGCGTAAAGACC.

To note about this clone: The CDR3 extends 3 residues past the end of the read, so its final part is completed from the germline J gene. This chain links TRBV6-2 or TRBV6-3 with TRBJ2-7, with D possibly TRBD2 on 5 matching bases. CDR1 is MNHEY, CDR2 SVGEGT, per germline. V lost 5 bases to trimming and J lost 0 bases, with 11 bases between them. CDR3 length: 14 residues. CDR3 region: CASSLLGGSYEQYF. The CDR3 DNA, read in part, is TGTGCCAGCAGTCTCCTAGGAGGCTCCTACGAG.

The CDR3 bases that were read are TGTGCCAGCTCACCAGCTAGCGGGGCGACCTACGAG. Translating it yields CASSPASGATYE. The whole CDR3 protein is CASSPASGATYEQYF. V is TRBV18 and J is TRBJ2-7; TRBD2 matches at 9 bases. The observed sequence ends 3 residues before the CDR3 terminus, with the missing tail filled in from the germline J gene. V lost 2 bases to trimming and J lost 2 bases; unmatched junction nucleotides: 4. The CDR3 has 15 amino acids. In germline, CDR1 is KGHSH, CDR2 LQKENI. The complete variable domain, with remaining parts taken from reference TRBV18 and TRBJ2-7, reads NAGVMQNPRHLVRRRGQEARLRCSPMKGHSHVYWYRQLPEEGLKFMVYLQKENIIDESGMPKERFSAEFPKEGPSILRIQQVVRGDSAAYFCASSPASGATYEQYFGPGTRLTVT.

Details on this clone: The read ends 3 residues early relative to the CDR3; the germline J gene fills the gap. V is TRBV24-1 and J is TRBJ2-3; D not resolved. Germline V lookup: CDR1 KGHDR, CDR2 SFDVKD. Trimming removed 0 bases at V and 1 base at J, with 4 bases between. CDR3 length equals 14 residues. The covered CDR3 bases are TGTGCCACCAGTGATTTGACGGGCACAGATACG. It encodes CATSDLTGTDT. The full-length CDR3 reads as CATSDLTGTDTQYF.

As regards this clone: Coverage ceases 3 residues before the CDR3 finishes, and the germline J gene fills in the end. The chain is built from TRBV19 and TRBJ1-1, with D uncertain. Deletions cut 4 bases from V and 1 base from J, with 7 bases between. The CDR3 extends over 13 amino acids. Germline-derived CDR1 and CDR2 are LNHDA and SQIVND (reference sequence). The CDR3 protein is CASSTTTNTEAFF. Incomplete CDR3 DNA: TGTGCCAGTAGTACCACAACGAACACTGAA.

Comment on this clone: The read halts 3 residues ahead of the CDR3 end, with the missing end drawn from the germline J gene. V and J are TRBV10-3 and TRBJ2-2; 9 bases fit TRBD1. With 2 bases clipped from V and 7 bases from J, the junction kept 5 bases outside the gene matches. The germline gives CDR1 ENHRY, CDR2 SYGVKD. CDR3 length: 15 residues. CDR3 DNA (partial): TGTGCCATCAGTGAGGTTACAGGGGGCTTCGGGGAG. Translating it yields CAISEVTGGFGE. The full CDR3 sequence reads CAISEVTGGFGELFF.

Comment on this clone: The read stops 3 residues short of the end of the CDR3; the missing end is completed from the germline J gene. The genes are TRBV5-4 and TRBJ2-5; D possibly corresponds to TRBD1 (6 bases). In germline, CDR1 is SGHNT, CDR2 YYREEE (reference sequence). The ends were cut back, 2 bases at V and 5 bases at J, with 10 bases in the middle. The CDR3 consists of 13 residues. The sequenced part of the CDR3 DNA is TGTGCCAGCAGCTTTAACAGGGAGGAGACC. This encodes CASSFNREET. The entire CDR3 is CASSFNREETQYF.

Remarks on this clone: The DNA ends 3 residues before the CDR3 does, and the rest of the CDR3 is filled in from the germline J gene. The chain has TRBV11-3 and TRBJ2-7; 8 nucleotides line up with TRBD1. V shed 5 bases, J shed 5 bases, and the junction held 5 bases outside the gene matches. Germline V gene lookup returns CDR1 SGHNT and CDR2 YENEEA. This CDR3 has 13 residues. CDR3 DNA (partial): TGTGCCAGCAGCCCCTACAGGGGGAACGAG. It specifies CASSPYRGNE. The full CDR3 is CASSPYRGNEQYF.

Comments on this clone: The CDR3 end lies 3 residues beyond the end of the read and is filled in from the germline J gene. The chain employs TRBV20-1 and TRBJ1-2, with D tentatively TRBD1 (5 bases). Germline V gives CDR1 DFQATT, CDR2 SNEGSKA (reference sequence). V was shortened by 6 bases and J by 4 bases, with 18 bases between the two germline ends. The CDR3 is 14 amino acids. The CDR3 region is CSARDLYYLYGYTF. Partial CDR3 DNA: TGCAGTGCCAGGGATCTCTACTACCTCTATGGC.

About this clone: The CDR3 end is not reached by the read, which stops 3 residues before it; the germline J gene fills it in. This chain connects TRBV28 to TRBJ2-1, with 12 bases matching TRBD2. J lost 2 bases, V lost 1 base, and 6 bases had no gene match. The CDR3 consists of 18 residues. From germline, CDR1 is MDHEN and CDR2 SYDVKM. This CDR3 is CASSLLPASGRAYNEQFF. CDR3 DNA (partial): TGTGCCAGCAGTTTATTACCAGCTAGCGGGAGGGCCTACAATGAG. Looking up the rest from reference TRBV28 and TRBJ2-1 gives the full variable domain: DVKVTQSSRYLVKRTGEKVFLECVQDMDHENMFWYRQDPGLGLRLIYFSYDVKMKEKGDIPEGYSVSREKKERFSLILESASTNQTSMYLCASSLLPASGRAYNEQFFGPGTRLTVL.

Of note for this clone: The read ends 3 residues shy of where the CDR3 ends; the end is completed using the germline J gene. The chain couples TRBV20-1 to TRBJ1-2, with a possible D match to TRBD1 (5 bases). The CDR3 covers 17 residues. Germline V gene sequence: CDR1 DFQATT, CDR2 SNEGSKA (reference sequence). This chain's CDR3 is CSARPAPGLRGTDTYTF. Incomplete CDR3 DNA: TGCAGTGCTCGCCCTGCCCCGGGACTAAGGGGCACAGATACC.

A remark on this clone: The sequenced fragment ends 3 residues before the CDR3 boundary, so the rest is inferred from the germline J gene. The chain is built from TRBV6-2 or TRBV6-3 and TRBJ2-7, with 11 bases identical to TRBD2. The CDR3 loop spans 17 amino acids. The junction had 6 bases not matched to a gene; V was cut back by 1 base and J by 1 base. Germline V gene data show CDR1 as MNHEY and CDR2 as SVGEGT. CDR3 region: CASSYLTSGILSYEQYF. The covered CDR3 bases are TGTGCCAGCAGTTACTTGACTAGCGGGATCCTATCCTACGAG.

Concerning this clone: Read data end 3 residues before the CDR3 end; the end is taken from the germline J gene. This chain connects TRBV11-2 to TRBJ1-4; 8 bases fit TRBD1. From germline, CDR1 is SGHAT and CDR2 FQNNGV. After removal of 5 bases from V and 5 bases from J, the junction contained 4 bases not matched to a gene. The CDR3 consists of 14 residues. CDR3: CASSPGTGNEKLFF. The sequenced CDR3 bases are TGTGCCAGCAGCCCCGGGACAGGAAATGAAAAA.

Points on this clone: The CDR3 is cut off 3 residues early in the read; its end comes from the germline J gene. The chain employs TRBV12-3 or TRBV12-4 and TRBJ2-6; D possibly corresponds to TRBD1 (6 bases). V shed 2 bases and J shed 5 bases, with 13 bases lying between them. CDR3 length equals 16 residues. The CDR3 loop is CASSLSGQSWANVLTF. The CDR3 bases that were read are TGTGCCAGCAGTTTATCCGGACAGTCGTGGGCCAACGTC.

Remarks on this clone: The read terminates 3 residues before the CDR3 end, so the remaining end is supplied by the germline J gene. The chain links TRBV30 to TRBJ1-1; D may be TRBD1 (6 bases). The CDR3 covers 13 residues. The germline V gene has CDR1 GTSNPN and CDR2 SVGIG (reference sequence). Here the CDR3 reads CAWSVYMGQSAFF. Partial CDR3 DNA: TGTGCCTGGAGTGTGTATATGGGACAATCA.

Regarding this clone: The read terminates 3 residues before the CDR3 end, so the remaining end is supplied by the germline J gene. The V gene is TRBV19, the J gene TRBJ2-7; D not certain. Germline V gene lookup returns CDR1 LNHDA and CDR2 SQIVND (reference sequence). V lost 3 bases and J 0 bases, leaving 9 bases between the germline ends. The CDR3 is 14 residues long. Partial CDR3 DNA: TGTGCCAGTAGTATGTACGGGTACTCCTACGAG. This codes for CASSMYGYSYE. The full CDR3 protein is CASSMYGYSYEQYF.

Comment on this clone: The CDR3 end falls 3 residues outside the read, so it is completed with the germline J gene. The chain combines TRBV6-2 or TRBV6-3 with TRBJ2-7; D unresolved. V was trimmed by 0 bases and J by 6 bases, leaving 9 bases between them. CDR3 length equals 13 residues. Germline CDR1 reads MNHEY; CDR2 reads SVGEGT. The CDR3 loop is CASSYSGQGEQYF. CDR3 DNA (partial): TGTGCCAGCAGTTACTCAGGGCAAGGCGAG.

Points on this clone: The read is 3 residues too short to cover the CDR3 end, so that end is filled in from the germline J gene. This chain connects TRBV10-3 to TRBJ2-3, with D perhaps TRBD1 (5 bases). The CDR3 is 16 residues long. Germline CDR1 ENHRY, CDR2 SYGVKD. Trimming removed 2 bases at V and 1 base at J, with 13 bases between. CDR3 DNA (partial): TGTGCCATCAGTGAGGGGGCAGGGAAAGGCACAGATACG. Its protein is CAISEGAGKGTDT. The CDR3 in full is CAISEGAGKGTDTQYF.

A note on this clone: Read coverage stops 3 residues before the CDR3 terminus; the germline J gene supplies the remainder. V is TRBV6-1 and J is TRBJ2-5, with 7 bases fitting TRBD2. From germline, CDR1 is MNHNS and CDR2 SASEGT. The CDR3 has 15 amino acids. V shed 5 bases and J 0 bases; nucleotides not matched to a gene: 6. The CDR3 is CASSQGRGYQETQYF. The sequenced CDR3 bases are TGTGCCAGCAGTCAAGGGCGGGGGTACCAAGAGACC.

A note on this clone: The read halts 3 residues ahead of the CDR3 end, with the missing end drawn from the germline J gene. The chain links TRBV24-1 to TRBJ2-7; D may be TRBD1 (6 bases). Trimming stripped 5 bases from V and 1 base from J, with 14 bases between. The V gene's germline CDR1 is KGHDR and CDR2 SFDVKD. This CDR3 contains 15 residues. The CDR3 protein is CATSAGQSSSYEQYF. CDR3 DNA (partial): TGTGCCACCAGTGCAGGACAGAGTTCATCCTACGAG.

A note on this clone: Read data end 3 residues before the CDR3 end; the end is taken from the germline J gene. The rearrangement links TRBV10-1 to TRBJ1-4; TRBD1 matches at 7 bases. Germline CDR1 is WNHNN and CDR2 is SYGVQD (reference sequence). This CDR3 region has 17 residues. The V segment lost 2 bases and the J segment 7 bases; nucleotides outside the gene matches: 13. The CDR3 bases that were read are TGCGCCAGCAGTGAGGCTCCAAACAGGGGTCGTAGTGAAAAA. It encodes CASSEAPNRGRSEK. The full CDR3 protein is CASSEAPNRGRSEKLFF.

Here the CDR3 reads CSASFWAPTLNNEQFF. The covered CDR3 bases are TGCAGTGCTAGTTTCTGGGCTCCGACGCTGAATAATGAG. The chain carries TRBV20-1 and TRBJ2-1; the D is unclear. The CDR3 goes on 3 residues after the read ends, and that part is filled in from the germline J gene. The CDR3 consists of 16 residues. V was pared by 3 bases and J by 7 bases, with 22 bases between. Per germline, CDR1 DFQATT and CDR2 SNEGSKA (reference sequence).

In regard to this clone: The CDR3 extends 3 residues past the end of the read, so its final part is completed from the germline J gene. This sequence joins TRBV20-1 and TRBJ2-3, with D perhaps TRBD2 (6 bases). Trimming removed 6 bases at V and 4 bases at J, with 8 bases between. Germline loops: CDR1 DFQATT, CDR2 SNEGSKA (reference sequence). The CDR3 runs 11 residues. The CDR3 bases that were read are TGCAGTGCAGCGGGCCCAGATACG. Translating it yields CSAAGPDT. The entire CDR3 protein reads CSAAGPDTQYF.